The 11 T cell receptor beta chains below come from one sample, sequenced in a study of T cell responses to AZD1222 COVID-19 vaccine. The protocol was immunoSEQ multiplex PCR, while the TCRdb copy is restricted to in-frame clones and leaves out a portion. The sample carries 95,000 to 100,000 clones, less than 95% recorded once. The sample consisted of peripheral blood, taken on day 0 of AZD1222 vaccination. These receptors were collected from an adult in good health.

This rearrangement joins TRBV7-8 to TRBJ1-6; 8 positions agree with TRBD1. V gave up 3 bases and J gave up 10 bases; unmatched junction bases: 8. In germline, CDR1 is SGHVS, CDR2 FQNEAQ. CDR3 length equals 15 residues. The CDR3 DNA is TGTGCCAGCAGCTTGGCCGGACAGGGTGGATCACCCCTCCACTTT. The encoded protein is CASSLAGQGGSPLHF.

This chain uses TRBV5-1 with TRBJ1-2; 10 nucleotides line up with TRBD1. CDR1 and CDR2 (germline): SGHRS, YFSETQ. Losses at the gene ends were 3 bases for V and 6 bases for J; bases not matched to a gene: 5. The CDR3 consists of 14 residues. In DNA form, the CDR3 reads TGCGCCAGCAGCTCAGGACAGGGGGGAAATGGCTACACCTTC. Its translation is CASSSGQGGNGYTF. Complete variable domain (other parts from reference TRBV5-1 and TRBJ1-2): KAGVTQTPRYLIKTRGQQVTLSCSPISGHRSVSWYQQTPGQGLQFLFEYFSETQRNKGNFPGRFSGRQFSNSRSEMNVSTLELGDSALYLCASSSGQGGNGYTFGSGTRLTVV.

This rearrangement joins TRBV5-1 to TRBJ1-6; possible D gene TRBD1, 5 bases. The V and J ends lost 3 bases and 13 bases respectively, with 11 bases between them. Germline lookup yields CDR1 SGHRS and CDR2 YFSETQ. CDR3 length equals 12 residues. The CDR3, as DNA: TGCGCCAGCAGCTCGGACAAGGCGCCCCTCCACTTT. It translates to CASSSDKAPLHF.

The rearrangement links TRBV11-2 to TRBJ2-7; no firm D call. This CDR3 has 14 residues. Trimming took 3 bases from V and 5 from J, leaving 14 bases between them. Germline V gene data show CDR1 as SGHAT and CDR2 as FQNNGV. Here the CDR3 reads CASSFRPTVNEQYF. The CDR3, as DNA: TGTGCCAGCAGCTTTCGGCCTACCGTGAACGAGCAGTACTTC.

This chain connects TRBV3-1 (or the pseudogene TRBV3-2) to TRBJ1-1, with TRBD1 as a possible D gene (5 bases). The CDR3 consists of 13 residues. The germline gives CDR1 LGHDT, CDR2 YNNKEL (reference sequence). Trimming stripped 3 bases from V and 0 bases from J, with 5 bases between. CDR3 in DNA: TGTGCCAGCAGCCAGGGGGTGAACACTGAAGCTTTCTTT. Translated, it gives CASSQGVNTEAFF.

The chain employs TRBV18 and TRBJ2-7; D not resolved. Germline lookup yields CDR1 KGHSH and CDR2 LQKENI. CDR3 length equals 13 residues. Between the trimmed V and J ends, which lost 3 bases and 0 bases, there was a span of 6 bases. This chain's CDR3 is CASSPPGSYEQYF. The CDR3 DNA reads TGTGCCAGCTCACCCCCTGGCTCCTACGAGCAGTACTTC.

The J gene is TRBJ2-7, the V gene TRBV27, with 11 bases identical to TRBD1. J gave up 4 bases and V 6 bases, and 5 bases lay outside the gene matches. The CDR3 runs to 14 residues. The germline V gene encodes CDR1 MNHEY and CDR2 SMNVEV (reference sequence). The CDR3 DNA reads TGTGCCAGCAGGACCGGGACAGGGGGTTACGAGCAGTACTTC. Translation: CASRTGTGGYEQYF.

This chain uses TRBV6-1 with TRBJ1-1, with D possibly matching TRBD1 (5 bases). This CDR3 has 13 residues. Trimming stripped 2 bases from V and 7 bases from J, with 11 bases between. CDR1 is MNHNS, CDR2 SASEGT, per germline. The CDR3 sequence: CASSERGGSEAFF. DNA for the CDR3: TGTGCCAGCAGTGAAAGGGGTGGGAGTGAAGCTTTCTTT.

Note on this clone: The same CDR3 can be traced to other DNA sequences in this sample. The chain links TRBV5-1 to TRBJ1-4; D gene uncertain. V shed 1 base and J shed 2 bases, with 9 bases lying between them. CDR3 length equals 15 residues. Germline V lookup: CDR1 SGHRS, CDR2 YFSETQ. The CDR3 nucleotides read TGCGCCAGCAGCTTGAGTACGGGCACTAATGAAAAACTGTTTTTT. Translating gives CASSLSTGTNEKLFF.

The chain combines TRBV28 with TRBJ2-7; 7 bases fit TRBD1. After removal of 5 bases from V and 3 bases from J, the junction contained 7 bases not matched to a gene. The CDR3 consists of 14 residues. Germline lookup yields CDR1 MDHEN and CDR2 SYDVKM. DNA for the CDR3: TGTGCCAGCAGTCCACAGGGGTGGGACTACGAGCAGTACTTC. Amino acid sequence: CASSPQGWDYEQYF.

V is TRBV1 and J is TRBJ1-2. TRBV1 is a listed pseudogene. The CDR3 extends over 14 amino acids. The CDR3: CTSSQDTAGYGYTF. Here the CDR3 DNA reads TGCACCAGCAGCCAAGATACGGCGGGCTATGGCTACACCTTC.